Listed here are 20 T cell receptor beta chains from one sample, sequenced in a study of blood T cell repertoires in COVID-19. The data were produced by immunoSEQ multiplex PCR, yet TCRdb's version contains in-frame clones alone and is incomplete. The table records 250,000 to 300,000 clones, around nine tenths of them present only once. Sequencing used peripheral blood. The receptors were sampled from a woman between 70 and 85 years old with COVID-19, enrolled during active disease.

The CDR3 DNA reads as TGTGCCAGCAGCCCCTCGACTAGCGGGGGCCCAGATACGCAGTATTTT. Translation gives CASSPSTSGGPDTQYF. V and J are TRBV9 and TRBJ2-3, with 12 bases matching TRBD2. This CDR3 contains 16 residues. J was trimmed by 4 bases and V by 4 bases; bases with no gene match: 7. Germline V gene sequence: CDR1 SGDLS, CDR2 YYNGEE.

V gene TRBV2 combines with J gene TRBJ2-3, with 10 bases aligning to TRBD1. The CDR3 consists of 14 residues. Germline V CDR1 and CDR2: SNHLY, FYNNEI. V gave up 4 bases and J gave up 4 bases; unmatched junction bases: 2. The CDR3 is CASSAGQGPDTQYF. The CDR3 DNA sequence: TGTGCCAGCAGTGCGGGACAGGGGCCAGATACGCAGTATTTT.

The CDR3 protein is CASSILAGVSYEQYF. Written as DNA, the CDR3 is TGTGCCAGCAGCATTTTGGCGGGGGTTTCCTACGAGCAGTACTTC. The chain uses TRBV7-2 and TRBJ2-7, with 7 bases that match TRBD2. Germline V CDR1 and CDR2: SGHTA, FQGNSA. The CDR3 spans 15 residues. With 5 bases clipped from V and 1 base from J, the junction kept 8 bases outside the gene matches.

The rearrangement uses TRBV2 and TRBJ2-5; no clear D gene. CDR1 is SNHLY and CDR2 is FYNNEI in the germline V gene. The CDR3 is made up of 10 amino acids. Trimming stripped 7 bases from V and 5 bases from J, with 5 bases between. CDR3 sequence (DNA): TGTGCCAGCACCAGGGAGACCCAGTACTTC. Amino acids: CASTRETQYF.

This chain connects TRBV9 to TRBJ1-1; the D gene is possibly TRBD1 (5 bases). The V end was cut by 0 bases, the J end by 1 base, with 10 bases between. This CDR3 has 15 amino acids. Per germline, CDR1 SGDLS and CDR2 YYNGEE. The CDR3 DNA follows: TGTGCCAGCAGCGTAGAACCTAGGGGGAACACTGAAGCTTTCTTT. Translated: CASSVEPRGNTEAFF.

This chain joins TRBV9 and TRBJ1-6, with a possible D match to TRBD1 (5 bases). The CDR3 covers 13 residues. Germline V CDR1 and CDR2: SGDLS, YYNGEE. V lost 10 bases, J lost 5 bases, and 13 bases lay in between. CDR3 region: CASSDNHNSPLHF. The DNA of the CDR3 is TGTGCCTCTTCGGACAACCATAATTCACCCCTCCACTTT.

The chain uses TRBV6-6 and TRBJ2-7; 7 positions agree with TRBD1. The germline CDR1 and CDR2 sequences are MNHNY and SVGAGI (reference sequence). The V gene end was trimmed by 5 bases and the J gene end by 0 bases; junction bases not matched to a gene: 13. The CDR3 is 17 residues long. The CDR3 DNA is TGTGCCAGCAGTCTGGGCCGCAGACAGGGCCACTCCTACGAGCAGTACTTC. This codes for CASSLGRRQGHSYEQYF.

The V gene is TRBV27, the J gene TRBJ1-2, with D perhaps TRBD1 (5 bases). V lost 3 bases and J lost 7, with 12 bases in between. The CDR3 is 13 residues long. Germline V gene lookup returns CDR1 MNHEY and CDR2 SMNVEV (reference sequence). In nucleotides, the CDR3 is TGTGCCAGCAGTTTTAGGGCGGGGCTTGGCTACACCTTC. Translation gives CASSFRAGLGYTF.

V gene TRBV7-2 combines with J gene TRBJ2-7; weak D call: TRBD2 (7 bases). Germline CDR1 reads SGHTA; CDR2 reads FQGNSA. The CDR3 extends over 17 amino acids. V lost 0 bases to trimming and J lost 2 bases, with 17 bases between them. CDR3 sequence reads: CASSLASGGATAYEQYF. Written as DNA, the CDR3 is TGTGCCAGCAGCTTAGCCTCGGGGGGCGCTACCGCCTACGAGCAGTACTTC.

V usage is TRBV24-1 and J usage is TRBJ2-1; D may be TRBD2 (5 bases). Germline V CDR1 and CDR2: KGHDR, SFDVKD. Trimming shortened V by 5 bases and J by 0 bases, and 7 bases separated the two germline ends. CDR3 length: 14 amino acids. The CDR3 nucleotides are TGTGCCACCAGTGTAGGGAGCTCCTACAATGAGCAGTTCTTC. It yields the protein CATSVGSSYNEQFF.

This rearrangement joins TRBV14 to TRBJ1-1; D call uncertain. This CDR3 comprises 14 residues. Germline loops: CDR1 SGHDN, CDR2 FVKESK. V was shortened by 2 bases and J by 1 base, with 8 bases between the two germline ends. In DNA, the CDR3 is TGTGCCAGCAGCCAATATTGGGCGAACACTGAAGCTTTCTTT. Protein sequence: CASSQYWANTEAFF. The entire variable domain, with the rest obtained from reference TRBV14 and TRBJ1-1, is as follows: EAGVTQFPSHSVIEKGQTVTLRCDPISGHDNLYWYRRVMGKEIKFLLHFVKESKQDESGMPNNRFLAERTGGTYSTLKVQPAELEDSGVYFCASSQYWANTEAFFGQGTRLTVV.

This sequence joins TRBV9 and TRBJ2-3; TRBD2 aligns across 8 bases. Trimming at V came to 2 bases and at J to 5 bases, leaving 7 bases not matched to a gene. Germline values: CDR1 SGDLS, CDR2 YYNGEE. This CDR3 region has 15 residues. The CDR3 is CASSVDGGARDTQYF. CDR3 DNA sequence: TGTGCCAGCAGCGTTGACGGGGGGGCCAGAGATACGCAGTATTTT.

This chain uses TRBV7-8 with TRBJ2-5; D not certain. The V end was cut by 8 bases, the J end by 5 bases, with 9 bases between. There are 11 residues in the CDR3. Germline loops: CDR1 SGHVS, CDR2 FQNEAQ. The CDR3 here is CASERSETQYF. CDR3 DNA sequence: TGTGCCAGCGAGAGATCTGAGACCCAGTACTTC.

The chain combines TRBV11-2 with TRBJ1-1; 9 bases align to TRBD1. CDR1 SGHAT and CDR2 FQNNGV come from the germline V gene. The CDR3 has 14 residues. With V trimmed by 4 bases and J by 3 bases, 3 bases remained unmatched. The CDR3 protein is CASSSGTGYTEAFF. As DNA, the CDR3 is TGTGCCAGCAGCTCCGGGACAGGGTACACTGAAGCTTTCTTT. Using reference TRBV11-2 and TRBJ1-1 for the parts outside the CDR3, the full variable domain is EAGVAQSPRYKIIEKRQSVAFWCNPISGHATLYWYQQILGQGPKLLIQFQNNGVVDDSQLPKDRFSAERLKGVDSTLKIQPAKLEDSAVYLCASSSGTGYTEAFFGQGTRLTVV.

This clone was found a few times. The gene calls are TRBV27 and TRBJ2-7, with D possibly TRBD1 on 6 matching bases. Trimming took 5 bases from V and 4 from J, leaving 15 bases between them. The CDR3 has 14 amino acids. The germline CDR1 and CDR2 sequences are MNHEY and SMNVEV (reference sequence). CDR3 DNA: TGTGCCAGCAGTAGGGGGACCCCGGTGTACGAGCAGTACTTC. It is translated as CASSRGTPVYEQYF.

The chain has TRBV11-2 and TRBJ2-2; no clear D gene. The ends were cut back, 0 bases at V and 0 bases at J, with 8 bases in the middle. Germline CDR1 SGHAT, CDR2 FQNNGV. CDR3 length equals 16 residues. In nucleotides, the CDR3 is TGTGCCAGCAGCTTAGAGCTAGGATCGAACACCGGGGAGCTGTTTTTT. Residues: CASSLELGSNTGELFF.

CDR3 sequence (DNA): TGTGCCAGCAGCTTAGGACAGTTTCAAGAGACCCAGTACTTC. It encodes CASSLGQFQETQYF. The gene calls are TRBV7-9 and TRBJ2-5, with a weak D call TRBD1 (5 bases). V was pared by 1 base and J by 2 bases, with 8 bases between. The CDR3 consists of 14 residues. Germline assignment: CDR1 SEHNR and CDR2 FQNEAQ (reference sequence).

The chain has TRBV7-2 and TRBJ1-1, with D perhaps TRBD1 (5 bases). The length of the CDR3 is 15 residues. Per germline, CDR1 SGHTA and CDR2 FQGNSA. The ends were cut back, 6 bases at V and 0 bases at J, with 14 bases in the middle. The CDR3 here is CASRKLGLMNTEAFF. CDR3 coding DNA: TGTGCCAGCAGAAAATTGGGACTCATGAACACTGAAGCTTTCTTT.

The V and J genes are TRBV27 and TRBJ2-3; D may be TRBD1 (6 bases). V was pared by 1 base and J by 3 bases, with 8 bases between. The germline V gene encodes CDR1 MNHEY and CDR2 SMNVEV (reference sequence). This CDR3 is built from 14 residues. The CDR3 is CASSLWDKTDTQYF. CDR3 nucleotide sequence: TGTGCCAGCAGTTTATGGGACAAGACAGATACGCAGTATTTT.

The genes are TRBV6-5 and TRBJ1-2, with TRBD1 matching 10 bases. Germline CDR1 and CDR2: MNHEY and SVGAGI. The CDR3 loop spans 13 amino acids. V lost 6 bases to trimming and J lost 6 bases; unmatched junction nucleotides: 4. The CDR3 region is CASRWGQGNGYTF. The CDR3 DNA is TGTGCCAGCAGATGGGGACAGGGGAATGGCTACACCTTC.